This TCR beta chain comes out of a study of CXCR3-negative and CXCR3-positive naive CD8 T cells. The study, taken as a whole, reports: Memory cells showed distinct TRBV-TRBJ patterns, while the two naive subsets matched. Relative to CXCR3-negative naive cells, CXCR3-positive naive cells had more hydrophobic TRB CDR3s. In both naive subsets diversity was comparably high, whereas memory CD8+ cells showed much lower diversity.

Via 5' RACE with UMI labels, TRB cDNA libraries were prepared. TCRdb re-called the 5' RACE reads, yielding one record per CDR3 amino acid sequence without DNA. This sample contains some 140,000 distinct CDR3 sequences. Concerning this clonotype itself: Its antigen is not identified.

A CD45RO-CCR7+CD27+CD95- phenotype identified naive CD8+ T cells. The CDR3 covers 14 residues. Germline V gene sequence: CDR1 SEHNR, CDR2 FQNEAQ (reference sequence). Input material: naive CXCR3+ CD8+ T cells from blood. Indicated subset: CD45RO-CCR7+CD27+CD95- naive CD8+ T cells expressing CXCR3 (TNR3+). This receptor was obtained from a human donor in good health. Some clones in this sample may be carry-over from other donors' samples. V and J are TRBV7-9 and TRBJ2-7. The CDR3 is CASSTGSGPYEQYF.